The clone carrying this T cell receptor (beta chain) was counted between two and nine times. This entry is derived from a study of T cell repertoires in cytomegalovirus infection. Background on the study: Both CMV infection and a matching HLA type were indicated by public TCR beta signatures.

With 5 bases clipped from V and 2 bases from J, the junction kept 15 bases outside the gene matches. This CDR3 spans 20 amino acids. Germline V gene lookup returns CDR1 SGHTA and CDR2 FQGNSA. TCRdb analysed the reads with MiXCR anew, one entry per CDR3 protein. This table has 170,000 or so distinct CDR3 sequences, 14% appearing once. The source material was PBMCs. This receptor was obtained from a human donor in good health (CMV status not recorded). Some clones in this sample may be carry-over from other donors' samples. This chain links TRBV7-2 with TRBJ2-7; 16 nucleotides line up with TRBD2. The DNA of the CDR3 is TGTGCCAGCAGCGCTCGTTTACGTTTGGGACTAGCGGGAGGGCCCTACGAGCAGTACTTC. Translation gives CASSARLRLGLAGGPYEQYF.